This T cell receptor beta chain was obtained from a study of graft-versus-host responses after intestinal transplantation. About the study: Recipients had transplants, and these were multivisceral, liver-intestinal, or isolated intestinal. Following induction with anti-thymocyte globulin, all recipients were given tacrolimus and steroids for three to four years.

The CDR3 spans 13 residues. V gave up 0 bases and J gave up 2 bases, with 6 bases separating them. Germline V lookup: CDR1 SGHTS, CDR2 YDEGEE. Data came from immunoSEQ multiplex PCR; TCRdb stores just in-frame clones and leaves some out. This table has some 46,000 clones, 90% to 95% appearing once. General observations from the study: Early after transplant, HvG clones declined as circulating GvH clones peaked. Ileal or blood samples showed some GvH clones first, and such clones were also found in recipient marrow.

On this clone itself: Its antigen is not identified.

This receptor was obtained from a human patient who received an intestinal transplant, so some T cells may come from the graft donor. Material: PBMCs, obtained 786 days after a first intestinal transplant, on the day of a second. The chain carries TRBV5-8 and TRBJ2-7, with D unresolved. CDR3 bases: TGTGCCAGCAGCTTGGACGTAACCTACGAGCAGTACTTC. Protein: CASSLDVTYEQYF.